The present TCR beta chain was sequenced within a study of blood T cells in healthy people across ages. For the second PCR, which ran for roughly 6 to 11 cycles, a sample-barcoded 5' primer and a J-beta primer mix were used. MiXCR, run by TCRdb on the 5' RACE reads, gives a single entry per CDR3 protein. Among 500,000 to 550,000 distinct CDR3 sequences listed, 20% to 30% were seen once. This clonotype has a handful of counts. The CDR3 sequence is 15 residues long. Germline V gives CDR1 LNHDA, CDR2 SQIVND (reference sequence). Trimming removed 3 bases from V and 8 bases from J, with 17 bases in between. The sample also formed part of further work on T cells of mothers and their children.

The chain employs TRBV19 and TRBJ2-4, with a weak D call TRBD2 (5 bases). Input material: blood. The sequence was obtained from a boy younger than 18 in good health. CDR3 DNA sequence: TGTGCCAGTAGTATCGGAAGGAGTCCGAGGGACATTCAGTACTTC. This translates into CASSIGRSPRDIQYF.